These 2 T cell receptor beta chains came from one sample sequenced in a study of cytomegalovirus exposure and HLA in healthy donors. Method: immunoSEQ multiplex PCR; TCRdb's copy keeps in-frame clones and lacks some. Among some 250,000 clones listed, around 89% were seen once. Sequencing was carried out using PBMCs. These receptors were obtained from a woman aged 18-29 years in good health and CMV-seronegative.

The chain uses TRBV7-6 and TRBJ2-3; the D is unclear. Between the trimmed V and J ends, which lost 1 base and 4 bases, there was a span of 12 bases. Germline loops: CDR1 SGHVS, CDR2 FNYEAQ. CDR3 length: 15 residues. The CDR3 nucleotides are TGTGCCAGCAGCTTAGAGGTAGCAAATCCAGATACGCAGTATTTT. It is translated as CASSLEVANPDTQYF.

The chain recombines TRBV28 with TRBJ2-2, with 9 bases fitting TRBD1. V lost 7 bases to trimming and J lost 6 bases; unmatched junction nucleotides: 18. This CDR3 is 18 amino acids long. Germline V gives CDR1 MDHEN, CDR2 SYDVKM. CDR3 residues: CASNLGPRDRVKSGELFF. The CDR3 coding sequence is TGTGCCAGCAACTTGGGTCCCCGGGACAGGGTAAAATCCGGGGAGCTGTTTTTT. The full variable domain, completed using reference TRBV28 and TRBJ2-2, is DVKVTQSSRYLVKRTGEKVFLECVQDMDHENMFWYRQDPGLGLRLIYFSYDVKMKEKGDIPEGYSVSREKKERFSLILESASTNQTSMYLCASNLGPRDRVKSGELFFGEGSRLTVL.